There are a few counts of the clone carrying this T cell receptor (beta chain). What it binds is unknown. PCR employed 60 Vbeta and 13 Jbeta primers. Assay: immunoSEQ multiplex PCR; the TCRdb copy retains only in-frame clones and omits some. The data contain about 94,000 clones, around 76% of them singletons. These data belong to a study of cytomegalovirus exposure and HLA in healthy donors. The study, taken as a whole, reports: Using the classifier, cytomegalovirus status was reportedly diagnosed with high specificity and sensitivity. In an earlier analysis, about 87% or about 30%: the productive usage of most TCR beta V segments.

The receptor was isolated from a man aged 40-55 years in good health and CMV-seropositive. The sequencing input was PBMCs.

CDR3 sequence reads: CASSYIDTEAFF. CDR3 in DNA: TGTGCCAGCAGTTACATCGACACTGAAGCTTTCTTT. J is TRBJ1-1 and V is TRBV6-6, with D hard to call. This CDR3 is 12 amino acids long. Trimming pared 2 bases from V and 3 bases from J, leaving 4 bases between. Per the germline V gene, CDR1 is MNHNY and CDR2 is SVGAGI (reference sequence).